These 26 T cell receptor beta chains originate from one sample sequenced in a study of T cell responses to AZD1222 COVID-19 vaccine (dated by TCRdb to the early 2020s). The time point label corresponds to: baseline before first vaccination. The protocol used for the library was the immunoSEQ multiplex PCR assay. In its TCRdb copy, this immuneACCESS table keeps in-frame sequences only and misses some clones. Where compared with another copy, unresolved V genes explain less than half of these, and the others have no known cause. The sample table lists roughly 130,000 clones, about 88% of them with a count of one. The ten top clones hold approximately 8% of the sample. Specimen: peripheral blood, collected on day 0 of AZD1222 vaccination. Receptors originate from an adult in good health.

The gene calls are TRBV6-1 and TRBJ2-5, with TRBD1 matching 11 bases. The ends lost 6 bases at V and 3 bases at J; junction bases unmatched: 9. In germline, CDR1 is MNHNS, CDR2 SASEGT. The CDR3 runs 16 residues. DNA of the CDR3: TGTGCCAGCAGAGAACAAGGGACAGGGGGAAAAGAGACCCAGTACTTC. Translated: CASREQGTGGKETQYF.

The gene calls are TRBV27 and TRBJ2-3, with D possibly TRBD2 on 6 matching bases. Germline CDR1 is MNHEY and CDR2 is SMNVEV (reference sequence). CDR3 size: 16 residues. V lost 2 bases and J 1 base, leaving 13 bases between the germline ends. CDR3 in amino acids: CASSLIWGDGTDTQYF. In DNA form, the CDR3 reads TGTGCCAGCAGTTTAATATGGGGGGACGGCACAGATACGCAGTATTTT.

The rearrangement links TRBV30 to TRBJ2-1; D is undetermined. The CDR3 is made up of 13 amino acids. Trimming left V 2 bases short and J 8 bases short, with 13 bases between. Germline V gives CDR1 GTSNPN, CDR2 SVGIG (reference sequence). The CDR3 DNA is TGTGCCTGGAGTCGGCCAAGTTCCGATGAGCAGTTCTTC. As protein: CAWSRPSSDEQFF.

The chain links TRBV7-3 to TRBJ1-1; tentatively, D is TRBD1 (5 bases). The germline V and J ends were trimmed by 8 bases and 2 bases, with 12 bases remaining between them. From germline, CDR1 is SGHTA and CDR2 FQGTGA. The CDR3 contains 13 residues. CDR3 protein: CASARGTNTEAFF. The CDR3 coding sequence is TGTGCCAGCGCACGTGGGACTAACACTGAAGCTTTCTTT.

This rearrangement joins TRBV7-9 to TRBJ2-2; 7 positions match TRBD1. From germline, CDR1 is SEHNR and CDR2 FQNEAQ (reference sequence). V was clipped by 8 bases and J by 4 bases; unmatched bases: 10. There are 15 residues in the CDR3. The DNA for the CDR3 is TGTGCCAGCCAGTCACAGGGGTGGGGCACCGGGGAGCTGTTTTTT. Translated, it gives CASQSQGWGTGELFF.

The V gene is TRBV4-3, the J gene TRBJ1-2, with D maybe TRBD1 (5 bases). Germline V gives CDR1 LGHNA, CDR2 YSLEER. This CDR3 has 18 residues. Between the trimmed V and J ends, which lost 0 bases and 8 bases, there was a span of 25 bases. In nucleotides, the CDR3 is TGCGCCAGCAGCCAAGAAGTGTTTCGGCAGGGAGGTTTGGAAGGCTACACCTTC. Its translation: CASSQEVFRQGGLEGYTF.

J is TRBJ2-1 and V is TRBV7-2; 10 positions match TRBD1. The V gene end was trimmed by 6 bases and the J gene end by 9 bases; junction bases not matched to a gene: 8. The length of the CDR3 is 14 residues. The germline V gene has CDR1 SGHTA and CDR2 FQGNSA. The CDR3 bases are TGTGCCAGCAGTTCGACAGGGGGCGTGGGTGAGCAGTTCTTC. Translating gives CASSSTGGVGEQFF.

The V and J genes are TRBV6-5 and TRBJ1-2; possibly TRBD1 for D (5 bases). The CDR3 is 15 residues long. Trimming took 4 bases from V and 1 from J, leaving 13 bases between them. Looked up from germline, CDR1 is MNHEY and CDR2 is SVGAGI. The CDR3 sequence is CASSLGSGDNYGYTF. The DNA for the CDR3 is TGTGCCAGCAGTTTGGGGTCGGGGGATAACTATGGCTACACCTTC.

The gene calls are TRBV11-3 and TRBJ2-7; no clear D gene. V shed 4 bases and J shed 6 bases, with 19 bases lying between them. Germline CDR1 reads SGHNT; CDR2 reads YENEEA. The length of the CDR3 is 15 residues. The CDR3 loop is CASSYFPTSQAEQYF. Here the CDR3 DNA reads TGTGCCAGCAGCTATTTCCCTACAAGCCAGGCCGAGCAGTACTTC.

The chain recombines TRBV6-5 with TRBJ1-6; D gene uncertain. Deletions cut 6 bases from V and 5 bases from J, with 11 bases between. CDR3 length: 14 residues. The germline V gene encodes CDR1 MNHEY and CDR2 SVGAGI. The CDR3 bases are TGTGCCAGCAGGGGTACCGCAGATAATTCACCCCTCCACTTT. Protein product: CASRGTADNSPLHF.

The gene calls are TRBV12-3 or TRBV12-4 and TRBJ2-5; D is ambiguous. Trimming pared 6 bases from V and 5 bases from J, leaving 7 bases between. CDR3 size: 11 residues. The CDR3 DNA reads TGTGCCAGCAGCCCCGAGGAGACCCAGTACTTC. Amino acid sequence: CASSPEETQYF.

The chain carries TRBV28 and TRBJ2-7; D is perhaps TRBD2 (6 bases). Germline lookup yields CDR1 MDHEN and CDR2 SYDVKM. This CDR3 comprises 13 residues. Trimming cost V 3 bases and J 2 bases, with 8 bases left between them. CDR3: CASSLEGPYEQYF. The CDR3 DNA sequence: TGTGCCAGCAGTTTGGAGGGGCCCTACGAGCAGTACTTC.

The genes are TRBV5-4 and TRBJ2-4; maybe TRBD1 (6 bases). Trimming left V 2 bases short and J 1 base short, with 10 bases between. Germline-derived CDR1 and CDR2 are SGHNT and YYREEE (reference sequence). The CDR3 is made up of 15 amino acids. CDR3 sequence (DNA): TGTGCCAGCAGCTTATTACAGGGTGCCAAAAACATTCAGTACTTC. Translated: CASSLLQGAKNIQYF.

This clone was recorded once. The rearrangement links TRBV6-5 to TRBJ2-7, with 7 bases fitting TRBD1. The CDR3 sequence is 14 residues long. V lost 8 bases and J lost 1; bases outside the gene matches: 8. Germline CDR1 reads MNHEY; CDR2 reads SVGAGI. CDR3 protein: CASRIGQASYEQYF. The CDR3 DNA reads TGTGCCAGCCGGATCGGACAGGCGTCCTACGAGCAGTACTTC.

This chain links TRBV11-3 with TRBJ2-1; D is unresolved. The CDR3 is made up of 13 amino acids. The germline V and J ends were trimmed by 4 bases and 6 bases, with 10 bases remaining between them. From germline, CDR1 is SGHNT and CDR2 YENEEA. CDR3 DNA sequence: TGTGCCAGCAGCTCCAGACTCAGCAATGAGCAGTTCTTC. As protein: CASSSRLSNEQFF.

The V and J genes are TRBV23-1 and TRBJ2-7; D gene ambiguous. TRBV23-1 is noted as an ORF with a role that remains uncertain. The CDR3 is made up of 15 amino acids. Trimming cost V 3 bases and J 2 bases, with 14 bases left between them. The CDR3 DNA follows: TGCGCCAGCAGTCAGTTGAGACGCTACACCTACGAGCAGTACTTC. It specifies CASSQLRRYTYEQYF.

This chain joins TRBV24-1 and TRBJ2-5, with 10 bases identical to TRBD1. V trimming: 7 bases; J trimming: 5 bases; junction bases outside the gene matches: 6. The germline CDR1 and CDR2 sequences are KGHDR and SFDVKD. The CDR3 is 14 amino acids. CDR3 nucleotides: TGTGCCACCAGGGGGACAGGGGAAAAGGAGACCCAGTACTTC. This encodes CATRGTGEKETQYF.

V gene TRBV7-2 combines with J gene TRBJ2-1; 10 nucleotides match TRBD2. The germline gives CDR1 SGHTA, CDR2 FQGNSA. Unmatched junction bases numbered 12, after V lost 3 bases and J lost 10 bases. This CDR3 has 16 residues. Here the CDR3 DNA reads TGTGCCAGCAGCTTGGAGCTAGCGGGAGCCAAAAGAGAGCAGTTCTTC. It encodes CASSLELAGAKREQFF.

V and J are TRBV5-1 and TRBJ2-1; D not resolved. The CDR3 has 12 residues. Trimming took 6 bases from V and 7 from J, leaving 11 bases between them. The germline CDR1 and CDR2 sequences are SGHRS and YFSETQ. The CDR3 is CASIGSRNEQFF. CDR3 nucleotide sequence: TGCGCCAGCATCGGTAGTCGAAATGAGCAGTTCTTC.

The J gene is TRBJ2-5, the V gene TRBV19, with 12 bases matching TRBD1. The CDR3 totals 13 residues. J gave up 4 bases and V 11 bases, and 5 bases lay outside the gene matches. Germline CDR1 LNHDA, CDR2 SQIVND (reference sequence). The CDR3 DNA sequence: TGTGCCTGCCGGGACAGGGGGCTAGAGACCCAGTACTTC. Translating gives CACRDRGLETQYF.

This chain uses TRBV12-3 or TRBV12-4 with TRBJ2-1; the D gene is possibly TRBD2 (6 bases). Between the trimmed V and J ends, which lost 7 bases and 13 bases, there was a span of 17 bases. The CDR3 is 12 residues long. This CDR3 reads CASTPSTGAQFF. The CDR3 coding sequence is TGTGCCAGCACCCCAAGCACGGGAGCCCAGTTCTTC.

The chain is built from TRBV2 and TRBJ1-4; D call uncertain. The CDR3 has 13 residues. The germline gives CDR1 SNHLY, CDR2 FYNNEI. The V gene lost 3 bases and the J gene lost 8 bases, with 10 bases spanning the gap. Written as DNA, the CDR3 is TGTGCCAGCAGTGACCGAGGTGGGGAAAAACTGTTTTTT. Protein product: CASSDRGGEKLFF.

This rearrangement joins TRBV5-1 to TRBJ1-4; no clear D. Germline V gives CDR1 SGHRS, CDR2 YFSETQ. Between the trimmed V and J ends, which lost 1 base and 5 bases, there was a span of 9 bases. The length of the CDR3 is 14 residues. CDR3 amino acids: CASSLNTVNEKLFF. As DNA, the CDR3 is TGCGCCAGCAGCTTGAATACGGTAAATGAAAAACTGTTTTTT.

In its sample, this clone was seen a few times. CDR3 sequence reads: CASSYRGGLYNSPLHF. The CDR3 region has the DNA TGTGCCAGCAGTTACAGGGGAGGGCTTTATAATTCACCCCTCCACTTT. The chain couples TRBV6-5 to TRBJ1-6; a possible D gene is TRBD1 (5 bases). V lost 2 bases and J 4 bases, leaving 12 bases between the germline ends. The germline gives CDR1 MNHEY, CDR2 SVGAGI. This CDR3 region has 16 residues.

This clone has only one observation. The chain uses TRBV7-2 and TRBJ2-5; 15 positions match TRBD2. There are 19 residues in the CDR3. V was pared by 6 bases and J by 5 bases, with 16 bases of the junction left unmatched. Germline V gene data show CDR1 as SGHTA and CDR2 as FQGNSA. The CDR3 nucleotides are TGTGCCAGCAGTGGTAGACTATCCGGGACTAGCGGGGGGTATGAGACCCAGTACTTC. Amino acid sequence: CASSGRLSGTSGGYETQYF.

The chain employs TRBV28 and TRBJ2-2; D not resolved. V was cut by 9 bases and J by 4 bases, with 6 bases left in between. Per germline, CDR1 MDHEN and CDR2 SYDVKM. The CDR3 is made up of 11 amino acids. CDR3 in DNA: TGTGCCAGTACGGGCACCGGGGAGCTGTTTTTT. It encodes CASTGTGELFF.